This is a list of T cell receptor beta chains from one sample in a study of beta chain features in type 1 diabetes. Assay: immunoSEQ multiplex PCR; the TCRdb copy retains only in-frame clones and omits some. The sample includes a few hundred thousand clones, over 9.5% seen only once; the top ten take approximately 0.015%. The sequenced material came from naive CD4+ T cells from blood. The receptors were sampled from a man between 18 and 29 years old in good health. Both conserved end residues are trimmed from each CDR3.

j_call v_call cdr3_aa
TRBJ1-2 TRBV11-2 ASSLRQVSYGYT
TRBJ2-7 TRBV28 ASSRQGVSYEQY
TRBJ2-7 TRBV21-1 ASSTRTSGPGNLNEQY
TRBJ1-1 TRBV2 ASIGNTEAF
TRBJ1-5 TRBV29-1 SVDRTGISNQPQH
TRBJ2-1 TRBV7-9 ASSLGGQGTRGEQF
TRBJ2-7 TRBV7-9 ASSFGQGYEQY
TRBJ2-1 TRBV4-1 ASSQMGGGEGEQF
TRBJ1-5 TRBV7-6 ASSLTTGPNQPQH
TRBJ2-7 TRBV4-2 ASSQAKGHSYEQY
TRBJ1-4 TRBV28 ASSFELNEKLF
TRBJ2-5 TRBV7-9 ASSFAGTQY
TRBJ1-2 TRBV7-2 ASSFGWGDGYT
TRBJ1-3 TRBV30 AWSKRGAAGNTIY
TRBJ2-7 TRBV28 ASSSAGTGNSEQY